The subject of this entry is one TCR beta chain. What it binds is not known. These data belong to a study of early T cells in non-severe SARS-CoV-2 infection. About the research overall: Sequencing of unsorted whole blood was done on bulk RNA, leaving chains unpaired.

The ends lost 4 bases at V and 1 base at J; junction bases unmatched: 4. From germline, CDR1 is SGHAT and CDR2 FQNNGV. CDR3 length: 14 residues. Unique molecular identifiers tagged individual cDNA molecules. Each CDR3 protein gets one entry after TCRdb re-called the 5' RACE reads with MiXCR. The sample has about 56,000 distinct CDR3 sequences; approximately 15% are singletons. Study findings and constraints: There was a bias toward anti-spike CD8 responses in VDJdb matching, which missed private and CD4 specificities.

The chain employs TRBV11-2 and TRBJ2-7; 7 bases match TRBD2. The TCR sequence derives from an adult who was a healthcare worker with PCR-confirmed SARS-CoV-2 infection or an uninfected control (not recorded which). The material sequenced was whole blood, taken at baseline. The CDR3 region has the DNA TGTGCCAGCAGCTCCGTAGCGGGTTCCTACGAGCAGTACTTC. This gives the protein CASSSVAGSYEQYF.